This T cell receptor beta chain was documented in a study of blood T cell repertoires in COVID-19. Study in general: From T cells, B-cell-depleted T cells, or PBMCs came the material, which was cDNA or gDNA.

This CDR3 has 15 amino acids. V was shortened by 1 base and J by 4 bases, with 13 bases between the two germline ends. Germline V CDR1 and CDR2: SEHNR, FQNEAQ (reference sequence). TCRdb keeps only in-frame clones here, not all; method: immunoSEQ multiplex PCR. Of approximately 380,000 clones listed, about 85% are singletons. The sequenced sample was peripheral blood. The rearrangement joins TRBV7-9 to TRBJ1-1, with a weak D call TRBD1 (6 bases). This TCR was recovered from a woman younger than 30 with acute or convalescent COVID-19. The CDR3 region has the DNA TGTGCCAGCAGCTTAGTCCAGGGGAAGTCCACTGAAGCTTTCTTT. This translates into CASSLVQGKSTEAFF.